This TCR beta chain was identified during a study of cytomegalovirus exposure and HLA in healthy donors. Points from the study as a whole: Altogether, 160 or so TCR beta chains were recorded as cytomegalovirus-associated.

This CDR3 has 13 residues. Sequencing was performed with immunoSEQ multiplex PCR; in TCRdb, only in-frame clones are kept and a portion is missing. The sample consists of 350,000 or so clones, just over 85% of them appearing once. Note on this clone: Its target is not known.

It was the roughly 120-subject validation cohort, separate from the approximately 620-subject first cohort, to which the donors belonged. The source material was PBMCs. V gene TRBV21-1 combines with J gene TRBJ1-1; the table names TRBD1, a call not compared with the DNA. TRBV21-1 is marked as a pseudogene. The sequence was collected from a woman aged 18-29 years in good health and CMV-seronegative. DNA of the CDR3: TGTGCCAGGCGGACAGGGAGGAACACTGAAGCTTTCTTT. It translates to CARRTGRNTEAFF.